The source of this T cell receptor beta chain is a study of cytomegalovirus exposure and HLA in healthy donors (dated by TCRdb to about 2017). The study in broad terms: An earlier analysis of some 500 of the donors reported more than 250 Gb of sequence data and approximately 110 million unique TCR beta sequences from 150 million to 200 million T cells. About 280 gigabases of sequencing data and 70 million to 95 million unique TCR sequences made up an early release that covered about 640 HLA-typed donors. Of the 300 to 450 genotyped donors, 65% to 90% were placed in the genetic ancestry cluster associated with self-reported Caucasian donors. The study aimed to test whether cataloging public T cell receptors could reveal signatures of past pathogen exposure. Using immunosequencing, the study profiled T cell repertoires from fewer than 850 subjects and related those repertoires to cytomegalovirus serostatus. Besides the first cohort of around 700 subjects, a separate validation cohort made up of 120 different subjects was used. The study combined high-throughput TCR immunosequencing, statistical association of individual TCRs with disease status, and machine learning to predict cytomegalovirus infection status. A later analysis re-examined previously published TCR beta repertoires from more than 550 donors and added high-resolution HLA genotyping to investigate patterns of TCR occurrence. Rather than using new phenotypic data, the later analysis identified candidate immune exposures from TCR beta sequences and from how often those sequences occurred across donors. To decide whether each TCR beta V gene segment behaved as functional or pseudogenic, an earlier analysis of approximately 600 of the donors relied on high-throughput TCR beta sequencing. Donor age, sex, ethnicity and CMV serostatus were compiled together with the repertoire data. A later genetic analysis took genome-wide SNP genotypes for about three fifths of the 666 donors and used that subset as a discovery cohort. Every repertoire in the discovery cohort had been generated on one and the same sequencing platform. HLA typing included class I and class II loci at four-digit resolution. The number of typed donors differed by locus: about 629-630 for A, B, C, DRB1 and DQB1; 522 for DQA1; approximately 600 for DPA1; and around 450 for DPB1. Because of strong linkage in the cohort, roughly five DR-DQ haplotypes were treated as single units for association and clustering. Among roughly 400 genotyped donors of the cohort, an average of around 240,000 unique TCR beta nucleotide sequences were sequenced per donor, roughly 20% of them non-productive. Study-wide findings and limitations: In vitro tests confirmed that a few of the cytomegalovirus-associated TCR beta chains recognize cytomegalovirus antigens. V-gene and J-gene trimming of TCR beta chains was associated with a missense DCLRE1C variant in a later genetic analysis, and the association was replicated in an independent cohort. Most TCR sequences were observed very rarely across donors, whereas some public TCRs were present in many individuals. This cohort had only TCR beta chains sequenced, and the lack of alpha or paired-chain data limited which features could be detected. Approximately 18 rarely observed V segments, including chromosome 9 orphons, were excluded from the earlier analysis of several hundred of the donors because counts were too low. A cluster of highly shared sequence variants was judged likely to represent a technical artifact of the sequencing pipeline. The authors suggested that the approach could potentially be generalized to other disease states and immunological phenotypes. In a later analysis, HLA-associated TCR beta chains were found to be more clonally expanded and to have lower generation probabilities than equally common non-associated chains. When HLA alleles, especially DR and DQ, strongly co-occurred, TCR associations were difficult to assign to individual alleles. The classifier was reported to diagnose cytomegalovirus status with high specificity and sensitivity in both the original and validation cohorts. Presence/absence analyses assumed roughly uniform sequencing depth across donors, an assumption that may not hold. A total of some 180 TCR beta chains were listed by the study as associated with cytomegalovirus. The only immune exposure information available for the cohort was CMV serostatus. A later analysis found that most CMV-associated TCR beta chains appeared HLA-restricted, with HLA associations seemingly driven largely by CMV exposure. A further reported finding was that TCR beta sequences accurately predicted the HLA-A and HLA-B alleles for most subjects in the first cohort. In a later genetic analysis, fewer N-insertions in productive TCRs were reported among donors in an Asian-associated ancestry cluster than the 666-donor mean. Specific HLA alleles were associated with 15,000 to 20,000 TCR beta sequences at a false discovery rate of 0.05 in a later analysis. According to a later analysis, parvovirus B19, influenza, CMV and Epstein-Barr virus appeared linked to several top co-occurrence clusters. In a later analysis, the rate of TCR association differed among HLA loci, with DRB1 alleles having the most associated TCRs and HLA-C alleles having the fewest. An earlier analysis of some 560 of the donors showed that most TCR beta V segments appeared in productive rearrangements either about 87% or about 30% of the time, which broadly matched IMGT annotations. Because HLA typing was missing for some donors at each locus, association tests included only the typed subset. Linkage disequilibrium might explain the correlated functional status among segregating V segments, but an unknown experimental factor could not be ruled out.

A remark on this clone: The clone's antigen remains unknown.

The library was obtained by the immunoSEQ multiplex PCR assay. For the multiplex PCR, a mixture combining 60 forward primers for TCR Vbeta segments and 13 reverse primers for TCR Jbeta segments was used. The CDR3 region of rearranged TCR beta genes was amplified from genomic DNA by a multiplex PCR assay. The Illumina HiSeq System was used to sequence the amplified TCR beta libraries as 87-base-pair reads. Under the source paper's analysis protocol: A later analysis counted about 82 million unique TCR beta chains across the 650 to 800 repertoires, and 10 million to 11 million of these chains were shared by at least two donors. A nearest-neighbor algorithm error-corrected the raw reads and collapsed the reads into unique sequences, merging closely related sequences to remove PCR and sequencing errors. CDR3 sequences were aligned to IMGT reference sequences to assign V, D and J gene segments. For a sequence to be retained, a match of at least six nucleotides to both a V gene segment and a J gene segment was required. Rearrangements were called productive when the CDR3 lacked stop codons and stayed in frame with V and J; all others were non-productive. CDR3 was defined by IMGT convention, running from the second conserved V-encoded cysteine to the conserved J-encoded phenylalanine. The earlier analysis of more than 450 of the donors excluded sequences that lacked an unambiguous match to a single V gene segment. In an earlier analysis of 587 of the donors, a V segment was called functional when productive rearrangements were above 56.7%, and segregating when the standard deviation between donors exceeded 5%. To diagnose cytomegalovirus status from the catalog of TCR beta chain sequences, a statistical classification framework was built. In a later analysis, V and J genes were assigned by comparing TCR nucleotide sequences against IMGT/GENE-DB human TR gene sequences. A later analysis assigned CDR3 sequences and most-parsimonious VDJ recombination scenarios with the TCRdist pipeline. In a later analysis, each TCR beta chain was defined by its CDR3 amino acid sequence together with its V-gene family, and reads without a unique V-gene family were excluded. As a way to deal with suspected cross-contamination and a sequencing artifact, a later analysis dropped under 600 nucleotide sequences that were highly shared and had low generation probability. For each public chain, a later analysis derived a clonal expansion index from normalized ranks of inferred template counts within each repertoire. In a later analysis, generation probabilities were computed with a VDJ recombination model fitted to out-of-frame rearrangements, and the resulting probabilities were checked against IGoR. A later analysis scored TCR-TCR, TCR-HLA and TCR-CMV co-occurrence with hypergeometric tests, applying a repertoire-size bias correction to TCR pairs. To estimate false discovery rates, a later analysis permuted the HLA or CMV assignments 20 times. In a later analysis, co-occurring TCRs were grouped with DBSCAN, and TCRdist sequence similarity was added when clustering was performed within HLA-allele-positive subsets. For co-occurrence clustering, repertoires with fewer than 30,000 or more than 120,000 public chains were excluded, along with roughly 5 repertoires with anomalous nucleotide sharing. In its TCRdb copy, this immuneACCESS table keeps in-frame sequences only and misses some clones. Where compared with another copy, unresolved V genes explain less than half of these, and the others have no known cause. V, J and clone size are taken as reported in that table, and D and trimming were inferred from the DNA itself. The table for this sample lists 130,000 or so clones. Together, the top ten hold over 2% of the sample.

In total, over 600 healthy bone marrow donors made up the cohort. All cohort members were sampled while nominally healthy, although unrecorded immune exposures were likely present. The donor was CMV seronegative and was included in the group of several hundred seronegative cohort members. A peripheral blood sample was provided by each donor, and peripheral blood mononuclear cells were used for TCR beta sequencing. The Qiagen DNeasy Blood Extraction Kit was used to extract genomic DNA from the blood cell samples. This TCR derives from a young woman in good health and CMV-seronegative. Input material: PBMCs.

Here the CDR3 is given as CASSQEARQPLYF. The nucleotide sequence reads TGTGCCAGCAGCCAAGAAGCTAGACAGCCGCTGTACTTC. The chain is made from TRBV14 and TRBJ2-4; the D region possibly corresponds to TRBD1 (5 bases align). The germline V gene yields SGHDN for CDR1 and FVKESK for CDR2. From the cysteine through the phenylalanine, the CDR3 covers 13 amino acids. The retained sequence is limited to the CDR3, 39 bases, with the frame set at the first base. The junction shows trimming of 0 bases on V and 15 bases on J, plus 15 bases between the germline ends.